This T cell receptor beta chain appears in the sequencing data of a study of CD8+CD57+ T cells in acquired aplastic anemia (dated by TCRdb to between 2017 and 2018). For the study in its entirety: DNA extracted from sorted CD4+ and CD8+ cells had a mean of 3.2 ug, with a range of 0.2 to 27.4 ug. CD8+CD57+ expansion was defined as a frequency above the mean frequency observed in healthy subjects. Summary of the overall study and its limitations: Patients and healthy controls showed no significant difference in CD8+ Simpson's diversity (P=0.060). Roughly 29 CD8+ CDR3 sequences were found in both patients and controls but appeared to be highly expressed in patients and within the immunodominant clones of the patients.

V is reduced by 1 base and J by 5 bases, leaving a spacing of 10 bases between them. CDR1 and CDR2 (SGHRS, YFSETQ) derive from the germline V gene. There are 14 amino acids in the CDR3, from cysteine to phenylalanine inclusive. Only the CDR3 part of the read is kept: 42 bases, read in frame from the first base. A note on this clonotype: This clone's antigen is unknown. The input lacks base qualities; no much larger clone sits a single base away.

Flow cytometry had shown CD8+CD57+ cell expansion in the patients selected for sequencing. Every patient had a diagnosis of severe acquired aplastic anemia based on International Study of Aplastic Anemia and Agranulocytosis and Camitta criteria. No patient had received any therapy when blood was sampled. TCR repertoires of sorted CD4+ and CD8+ blood T cells from severe aplastic anemia patients and healthy subjects were deep-sequenced in the study. In the USA, patient enrollment took place under clinicaltrials.gov protocols 00001620, 01623167, 00001397, 00071045, 00081523 and 00961064. Ficoll-Paque density gradient centrifugation was used to isolate peripheral blood mononuclear cells. Before DNA extraction, CD4+ and CD8+ T cells were sorted with FACS or magnetic beads. Genomic DNA served as template for TCR beta VDJ combination and CDR3 sequence profiling. An Illumina HiSeq 2000 was the platform used for TCR repertoire sequencing. The authors' analysis ran thus. TRBV/TRBJ rearrangement plots, CDR3 size and DJ length profiles, and Simpson's diversity index were used to evaluate the repertoires. The most abundant DNA sequence in the deep sequencing data was taken as the immunodominant clone. CDR3 amino acid sequences were checked for sharing across subjects and were also compared against the VDJdb database and published repertoires. In-frame beta chains were kept once TCRdb had trimmed the public reads at Q25 with fastp and called clones with MiXCR. Entries that share a CDR3 protein sequence are merged under the most common genes and DNA. These V and J calls derive from TCRdb rather than the authors' analysis. In all, the sample holds about 75,000 distinct CDR3 sequences, and under 80% of those were seen once. 80% to 90% of the sample is held by the ten biggest clonotypes.

Sequencing was carried out using sorted CD4+, CD8+, or CD8+CD57+ T cells (not recorded which) from PBMCs. The TCR was taken from a human donor with aplastic anemia. The sequence links TRBV5-1 to TRBJ1-5; a tentative D call is TRBD1 (6 bases match). In nucleotide form, the sequence is TGCGCCAGCAGCTTGCGGGCAGGGGATCAGCCCCAGCATTTT. Its protein is CASSLRAGDQPQHF.